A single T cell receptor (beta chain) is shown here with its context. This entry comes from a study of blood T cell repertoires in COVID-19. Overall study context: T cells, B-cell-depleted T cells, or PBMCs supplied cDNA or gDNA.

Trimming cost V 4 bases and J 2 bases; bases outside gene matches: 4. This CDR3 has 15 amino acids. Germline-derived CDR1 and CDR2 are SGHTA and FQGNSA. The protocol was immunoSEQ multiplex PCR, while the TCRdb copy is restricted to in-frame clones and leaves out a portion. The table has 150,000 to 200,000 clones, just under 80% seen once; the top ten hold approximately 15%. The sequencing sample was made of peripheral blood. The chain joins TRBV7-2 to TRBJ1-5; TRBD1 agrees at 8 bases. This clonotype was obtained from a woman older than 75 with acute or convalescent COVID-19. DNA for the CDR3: TGTGCCAGCAGCTCCATGGGACAGGGCAATCAGCCCCAGCATTTT. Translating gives CASSSMGQGNQPQHF.